This T cell receptor beta chain was profiled in a study of vaccination effects on CD4 cells after COVID-19 (dated 2022 in TCRdb). Context from the whole study: To identify antigen-specific CD4+ T cell clonotypes by their expansion, the ViraFEST assay first stimulated PBMC with viral peptide pools and then applied TCR sequencing. After vaccination, three convalescent patients were sampled both early (day +14) and late (day +241, +227, +161 respectively). Post-vaccine samples across the study were collected a median of 72 days after the second dose, with a range of 14 to 241. Some 1.9 million PBMC per well were cultured with approximately 10 ug/ml peptides in IMDM containing around 4.6% human AB serum, about 9.7 IU/ml IL-2 and gentamicin. SARS-CoV-2 spike-specific CD4+ TCR repertoires from before and after mRNA vaccination were compared in COVID-19 convalescent patients and in infection-naive vaccine recipients. A total of 9 to 11 COVID-19 convalescent patients and a few SARS-CoV-2-naive healthy vaccine recipients were included in the full study. Cultures from other donors in the study were sequenced with the Oncomine TCR Beta short-read assay on an Illumina iSeq 100.

Taken from cysteine to phenylalanine, the CDR3 has 17 residues. Only CDR3 DNA remains: 51 bases, in frame from the first base. CDR1 and CDR2 are drawn from the germline V gene: MNHEY, SVGEGT. V is trimmed back by 6 bases and J by 7 bases, and the junction contains 13 bases that no gene match accounts for. What the study reported, not specific to this receptor: Clones induced by infection and clones induced by vaccination both contracted markedly at late timepoints after vaccination, which fits with T cell responses waning over time. Among convalescent patients, the spike-reactive repertoire after vaccination was made up mainly of new vaccine-induced clones that were largely distinct from the clones induced by infection. Only a small number of convalescent patients were included, and no early post-infection timepoints were available, which limited the study.

Receptor libraries were prepared by the immunoSEQ multiplex PCR assay. TCR beta CDR3 sequencing was performed on DNA from the cultured, isolated CD4+ T cells. Turning to the authors' computational methods: The analysis removed non-productive TCR sequences, trimmed reads to the CDR3 region, and retained only CDR3s that were 7 or more amino acids long. The MANAFEST web app was used to identify antigen-specific clonotypes by comparing expansion in peptide wells with expansion in reference cultures. Positive clones required FDR<0.05 expansion versus reference and all other wells, odds ratio above 5, and frequency above 0.1% in two replicate wells. A clonotype was defined as cross-reactive if the clonotype was significantly expanded both in SARS-CoV-2 spike wells and in at least one common cold coronavirus spike condition. Levenshtein distance calculated with the stringdist R package was used to assess CDR3 similarity, and unrooted trees were constructed with ape in R 3.6.1. TCRdb holds this immuneACCESS table with in-frame rearrangements only. Some clones are missing; in checked studies, unresolved V genes explain under half, and the rest has no known cause. The V and J calls and clone size were taken over from that table, and D and trimming were inferred from the DNA. The sample table records tens of thousands of clones; approximately 82% of these occur just once. Around 3.5% of the sample is held by the ten biggest clonotypes.

After 10 to 11 days of culture, CD4+ T cells were isolated with the EasySep CD4+ T cell isolation kit. Convalescent patients had PCR-confirmed SARS-CoV-2 infection between March and December 2020, before Alpha, Beta and Delta variants emerged in the United States. Each participant got two doses of an mRNA SARS-CoV-2 vaccine, either BNT162b2 or mRNA-1273. Half of the culture medium was replaced with fresh IL-2-containing medium on days 3 and 7. Unless noted otherwise, every peptide stimulation condition was grown in triplicate wells. PBMC were separated from whole blood using Ficoll-Paque Plus gradient centrifugation and were then either cryopreserved at -140C or used fresh. The QIAamp micro DNA kit was used to extract genomic DNA from the cultured CD4+ T cells. Worth noting for this clone: The antigen it recognizes is unknown. Qualities for individual bases were not recorded, and no much larger clone is one base off.

Sequenced here: CD4+ T cells from PBMCs cultured without peptide, sampled after COVID-19 vaccination. The chain employs TRBV6-2 or TRBV6-3 and TRBJ2-2; the central 11 bases match TRBD2. This TCR was sampled from a human donor who had a prior SARS-CoV-2 infection. The nucleotide sequence is given as TGTGCCAGCAGACCTATAGCGGGAGGGCGCTATGGCGGGGAGCTGTTTTTT. Translated, it reads CASRPIAGGRYGGELFF.